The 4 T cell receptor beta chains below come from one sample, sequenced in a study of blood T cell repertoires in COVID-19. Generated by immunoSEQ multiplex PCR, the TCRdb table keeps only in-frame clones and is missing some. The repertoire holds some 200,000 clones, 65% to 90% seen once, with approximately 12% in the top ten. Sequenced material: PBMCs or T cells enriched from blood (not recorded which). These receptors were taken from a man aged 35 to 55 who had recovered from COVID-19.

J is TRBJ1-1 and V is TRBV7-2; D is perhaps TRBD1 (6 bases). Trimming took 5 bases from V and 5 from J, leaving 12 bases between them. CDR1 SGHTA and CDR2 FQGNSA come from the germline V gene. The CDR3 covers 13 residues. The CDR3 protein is CASSPQGRTEAFF. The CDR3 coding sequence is TGTGCCAGCAGCCCACAGGGTAGAACTGAAGCTTTCTTT. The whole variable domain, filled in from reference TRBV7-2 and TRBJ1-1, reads GAGVSQSPSNKVTEKGKDVELRCDPISGHTALYWYRQSLGQGLEFLIYFQGNSAPDKSGLPSDRFSAERTGGSVSTLTIQRTQQEDSAVYLCASSPQGRTEAFFGQGTRLTVV.

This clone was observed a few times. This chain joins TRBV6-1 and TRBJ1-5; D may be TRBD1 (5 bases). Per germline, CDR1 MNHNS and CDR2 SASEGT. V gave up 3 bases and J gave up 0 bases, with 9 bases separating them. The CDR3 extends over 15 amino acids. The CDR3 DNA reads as TGTGCCAGCAGTGACAGGGTCTATAGCAATCAGCCCCAGCATTTT. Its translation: CASSDRVYSNQPQHF.

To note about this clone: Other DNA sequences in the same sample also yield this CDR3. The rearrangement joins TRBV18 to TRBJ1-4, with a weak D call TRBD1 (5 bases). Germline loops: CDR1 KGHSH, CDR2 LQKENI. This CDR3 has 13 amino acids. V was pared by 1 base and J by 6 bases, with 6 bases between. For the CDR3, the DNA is TGTGCCAGCTCACCACAGGGGTATGAAAAACTGTTTTTT. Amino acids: CASSPQGYEKLFF.

CDR3: CAISVTSGMPYEQYF. The CDR3 DNA is TGTGCCATCAGTGTAACTAGCGGGATGCCCTACGAGCAGTACTTC. The chain couples TRBV10-3 to TRBJ2-7; 10 positions agree with TRBD2. V gave up 4 bases and J gave up 2 bases; unmatched junction bases: 5. Germline CDR1 is ENHRY and CDR2 is SYGVKD. CDR3 length equals 15 residues.